The clone carrying this T cell receptor (beta chain) came up many times. Its antigen is currently unknown. The sample is drawn from a study of regulatory T cells in long-lasting Graves disease. Study summary: Antithyroid drugs had been taken under 3 months by newly diagnosed Graves' patients. The study's findings and limits: Since the sample size was small, accuracy may have been reduced.

The CDR3 is made up of 14 amino acids. Trimming left V 7 bases short and J 6 bases short, with 13 bases between. The germline V gene has CDR1 MNHEY and CDR2 SMNVEV (reference sequence). Investigators prepared the TCR beta libraries by applying iRepertoire HTBI primers and Arm-PCR of CDR3 regions. From the multiplex PCR reads, TCRdb called clonotypes with MiXCR, one entry per CDR3 protein. The sample includes 300,000 to 400,000 distinct CDR3 sequences, under 20% of them seen just once. Time point meaning: newly diagnosed GD, antithyroid drugs for less than 3 months. Construction of the TCR library relied on RNA isolated from PBMCs. Those enrolled as patients came out of an endocrinology department in Xi'an, China. Staff took roughly 9.1 milliliters of peripheral blood and put it into EDTA tubes.

The origin of this receptor is a female donor with Graves disease. The J gene is TRBJ1-6, the V gene TRBV27; the D is unclear. The specimen comprised peripheral blood mononuclear cells (PBMCs), sampled at new diagnosis, from a patient treated with antithyroid drugs. The CDR3 spells CASTRHSSNSPLHF. CDR3 nucleotide sequence: TGTGCCAGCACAAGGCATTCGAGTAATTCACCCCTCCACTTT.